This T cell receptor (beta chain) was recorded in a study of Graves' ophthalmopathy and Graves' hyperthyroidism. This clonotype was detected only a few times. TCR beta CDR3 regions were amplified from RNA transcripts. Second-round multiplex PCR followed a first-round RT-PCR using HTBI primers. TCRdb re-called the multiplex PCR reads with MiXCR, one entry per CDR3 protein. This sample yields roughly 610,000 distinct CDR3 sequences, of which about a fifth are seen a single time; roughly 6.9% belongs to the top ten. The CDR3 consists of 14 residues. CDR1 is SNHLY, CDR2 FYNNEI, per germline. V was clipped by 11 bases and J by 7 bases; unmatched bases: 12.

The receptor's source is a woman under 30 with stable Graves' hyperthyroidism. Some clones in this sample may be carry-over from other donors' samples. The rearrangement joins TRBV2 to TRBJ1-2, with 11 bases aligning to TRBD1. Sequenced material: peripheral blood. The CDR3 here is CAGGNGQGAAGYTF. CDR3 sequence (DNA): TGTGCCGGGGGCAACGGACAGGGGGCAGCTGGCTACACCTTC.